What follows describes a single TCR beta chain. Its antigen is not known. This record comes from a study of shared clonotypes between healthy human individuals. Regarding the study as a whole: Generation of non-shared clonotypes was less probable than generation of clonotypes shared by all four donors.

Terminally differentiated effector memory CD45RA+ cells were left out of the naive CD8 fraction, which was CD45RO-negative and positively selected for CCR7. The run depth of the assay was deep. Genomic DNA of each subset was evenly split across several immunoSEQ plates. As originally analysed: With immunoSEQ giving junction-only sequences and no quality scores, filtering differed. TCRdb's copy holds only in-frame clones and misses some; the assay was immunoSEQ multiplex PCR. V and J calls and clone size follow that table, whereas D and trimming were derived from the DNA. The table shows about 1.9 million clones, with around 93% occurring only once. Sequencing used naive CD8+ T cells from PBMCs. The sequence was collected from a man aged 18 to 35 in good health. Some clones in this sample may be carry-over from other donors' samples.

The CDR3 loop reads CASSQGGTGGYTF. The CDR3 DNA follows: TGTGCCAGCAGCCAAGGTGGGACCGGCGGCTACACCTTC. The chain is built from TRBV5-5 and TRBJ1-2, with D maybe TRBD1 (5 bases). V dropped 4 bases and J dropped 8 bases, with 15 bases sitting between them. This CDR3 spans 13 amino acids. Germline V gene data show CDR1 as SGHKS and CDR2 as YYEKEE (reference sequence).